A single sample gave rise to the 27 T cell receptor beta chains below, sequenced in a study of T-cell memory formation after mild COVID-19. TCRdb ran MiXCR on the 5' RACE reads and lists one entry per CDR3 protein. The table includes 340,000 or so distinct CDR3 sequences, approximately 13% detected once. The sample comprised PBMCs or a T cell subset sorted from them (not recorded which). The receptors come from a man aged 18-30 years who had mild COVID-19 (a few samples of this study predate the infection). Cell type and time point are not known.

This clonotype was observed a handful of times. The V gene is TRBV6-2 or TRBV6-3, the J gene TRBJ2-7, with a tentative D call TRBD2 (5 bases). The V end was cut by 5 bases, the J end by 7 bases, with 12 bases between. There are 12 residues in the CDR3. The V gene's germline CDR1 is MNHEY and CDR2 SVGEGT. CDR3 nucleotide sequence: TGTGCCAGCAGTCCTGGACCGGGGGAGCAGTACGTC. This encodes CASSPGPGEQYV.

This clonotype was detected only a few times. This sequence joins TRBV29-1 and TRBJ2-3; weak D call: TRBD2 (5 bases). V was cut by 3 bases and J by 4 bases, with 8 bases left in between. CDR1 is SQVTM and CDR2 is ANQGSEA in the germline V gene. The CDR3 contains 12 residues. The CDR3 nucleotides read TGCAGCGTTGATCGGGATGCAGATACGCAGTATTTT. Protein sequence: CSVDRDADTQYF.

This chain links TRBV19 with TRBJ1-2; D gene unclear. V was trimmed by 4 bases and J by 8 bases, leaving 11 bases between them. This CDR3 is built from 12 residues. Germline CDR1 LNHDA, CDR2 SQIVND (reference sequence). The CDR3 here is CASSRATYGYTF. CDR3 in DNA: TGTGCCAGTAGTAGGGCAACGTACGGCTACACCTTC.

This chain links TRBV6-2 or TRBV6-3 with TRBJ1-2; 7 bases are shared with TRBD1. The CDR3 contains 16 residues. Germline loops: CDR1 MNHEY, CDR2 SVGEGT. V shed 6 bases, J shed 0 bases, and the junction held 10 bases outside the gene matches. CDR3 in DNA: TGTGCCAGCAGAGACCTTACCGGGACAGCTAACTATGGCTACACCTTC. Translating gives CASRDLTGTANYGYTF.

The V gene is TRBV10-3, the J gene TRBJ2-2; the D is unclear. CDR1 is ENHRY, CDR2 SYGVKD, per germline. The CDR3 length is 15 residues. Trimming removed 2 bases from V and 5 bases from J, with 12 bases in between. CDR3 in DNA: TGTGCCATCAGTGAGACCCCCTTACAGACCGGGGAGCTGTTTTTT. It yields the protein CAISETPLQTGELFF.

This clonotype was counted a few times. The rearrangement links TRBV30 to TRBJ2-1; D gene unclear. V dropped 0 bases and J dropped 9 bases, with 3 bases sitting between them. The CDR3 consists of 10 residues. Germline values: CDR1 GTSNPN, CDR2 SVGIG (reference sequence). CDR3 nucleotide sequence: TGTGCCTGGAGTGTACGTGAGCAGTTCTTC. This sequence encodes CAWSVREQFF.

The sample holds one count of this clonotype. This sequence joins TRBV27 and TRBJ1-6, with D possibly TRBD1 on 5 matching bases. CDR3 length: 12 amino acids. Between the trimmed V and J ends, which lost 8 bases and 10 bases, there was a span of 12 bases. The germline gives CDR1 MNHEY, CDR2 SMNVEV (reference sequence). The CDR3 protein is CASSAGGSPLHF. The DNA of the CDR3 is TGTGCCAGCTCCGCCGGGGGGTCACCCCTCCACTTT.

This clonotype showed up many times. CDR3 DNA sequence: TGTGCCAGCGCTATTCAACAGGGGTCCAGCACAGATACGCAGTATTTT. Its translation: CASAIQQGSSTDTQYF. The chain joins TRBV6-4 to TRBJ2-3; TRBD1 matches 7 bases. Germline V lookup: CDR1 MRHNA, CDR2 SNTAGT. J lost 0 bases, V lost 8 bases, and 11 bases had no gene match. The CDR3 has 16 residues.

The V call is TRBV12-5, the J call TRBJ2-1, with D possibly being TRBD1 (6 bases). V lost 8 bases and J 12 bases, leaving 11 bases between the germline ends. The germline V gene has CDR1 LGHNT and CDR2 FRNRAP. This CDR3 has 10 amino acids. The CDR3 region has the DNA TGTGCTAGTCCAACAGGGTTGCAGTTCTTC. Encoded protein: CASPTGLQFF.

Only a few counts were recorded for this clonotype. V and J are TRBV5-1 and TRBJ2-3; D call uncertain. The V and J ends lost 1 base and 0 bases respectively, with 9 bases between them. The germline V gene has CDR1 SGHRS and CDR2 YFSETQ. This CDR3 has 15 residues. The CDR3 sequence is CASSLPATSTDTQYF. The CDR3 DNA sequence: TGCGCCAGCAGCTTGCCTGCCACAAGCACAGATACGCAGTATTTT.

This clonotype appeared a few times. The chain joins TRBV19 to TRBJ1-4; D gene uncertain. CDR1 is LNHDA and CDR2 is SQIVND in the germline V gene (reference sequence). CDR3 length equals 14 residues. With 4 bases removed from V and 0 bases from J, the gap between germline ends came to 6 bases. CDR3 loop: CASSTVATNEKLFF. DNA of the CDR3: TGTGCCAGTAGTACAGTTGCAACTAATGAAAAACTGTTTTTT.

In its sample, this clonotype was seen a few times. CDR3 region: CASSYSDYKIGAPRDEQYF. CDR3 nucleotide sequence: TGTGCCAGCAGTTACTCGGATTATAAAATAGGGGCCCCCAGGGACGAGCAGTACTTC. V and J are TRBV6-5 and TRBJ2-7; a possible D gene is TRBD1 (5 bases). The CDR3 sequence is 19 residues long. Trimming stripped 0 bases from V and 5 bases from J, with 26 bases between. The germline gives CDR1 MNHEY, CDR2 SVGAGI.

This rearrangement joins TRBV6-5 to TRBJ2-5; D possibly corresponds to TRBD1 (6 bases). CDR3 size: 13 residues. Germline values: CDR1 MNHEY, CDR2 SVGAGI. Trimming took off 5 bases at V and 2 bases at J, with 9 bases between the two ends. The CDR3, as DNA: TGTGCCAGCAGTAGGGACATTCAAGAGACCCAGTACTTC. Protein sequence: CASSRDIQETQYF.

The sample holds a few counts of this clonotype. The chain recombines TRBV19 with TRBJ1-5; D is undetermined. The CDR3 totals 15 residues. Trimming removed 1 base at V and 0 bases at J, with 7 bases between. Germline V gene data show CDR1 as LNHDA and CDR2 as SQIVND (reference sequence). This chain's CDR3 is CASSIVGSSNQPQHF. In nucleotides, the CDR3 is TGTGCCAGTAGTATAGTGGGTTCTAGCAATCAGCCCCAGCATTTT.

The genes are TRBV7-2 and TRBJ2-1; 12 bases match TRBD2. This CDR3 contains 14 residues. Trimming at V came to 5 bases and at J to 5 bases, leaving 1 base not matched to a gene. Germline V gives CDR1 SGHTA, CDR2 FQGNSA. The CDR3 coding sequence is TGTGCCAGCAGCGCTAGCGGGGGGGACAATGAGCAGTTCTTC. Its protein is CASSASGGDNEQFF.

J is TRBJ2-3 and V is TRBV6-1; D is perhaps TRBD2 (7 bases). Germline CDR1 and CDR2: MNHNS and SASEGT. The ends were cut back, 6 bases at V and 6 bases at J, with 16 bases in the middle. CDR3 length: 14 residues. This CDR3 is CASRRQEGGDTQYF. CDR3 coding DNA: TGTGCCAGCAGGAGACAAGAGGGGGGGGATACGCAGTATTTT.

The rearrangement links TRBV5-1 to TRBJ2-5; the D gene is possibly TRBD1 (5 bases). The CDR3 loop spans 14 amino acids. V was cut by 0 bases and J by 5 bases, with 11 bases left in between. The germline V gene has CDR1 SGHRS and CDR2 YFSETQ. CDR3 bases: TGCGCCAGCAGCTTGGACCCAGGGATGGAGACCCAGTACTTC. Its protein is CASSLDPGMETQYF.

This clonotype was seen only once. The chain couples TRBV20-1 to TRBJ1-1; D remains unclear. The V end lost 1 base, the J end lost 4 bases, and 19 bases lay between the germline ends. The CDR3 is made up of 16 amino acids. The germline CDR1 and CDR2 sequences are DFQATT and SNEGSKA (reference sequence). CDR3 region: CSARVLGRDLGTEAFF. The CDR3 DNA is TGCAGTGCTAGAGTGTTGGGCAGAGATTTGGGCACTGAAGCTTTCTTT.

This clonotype was observed a few times. The V call is TRBV11-1, the J call TRBJ2-4, with D possibly matching TRBD2 (5 bases). The CDR3 has 14 amino acids. The V gene lost 8 bases and the J gene lost 5 bases, with 16 bases spanning the gap. Germline V gene sequence: CDR1 SGHAT, CDR2 FQDESV (reference sequence). The CDR3, as DNA: TGTGCCAGCCGAGGGTGGGAGACCCAAAACATTCAGTACTTC. It encodes CASRGWETQNIQYF.

This clonotype turned up a few times. The chain carries TRBV21-1 and TRBJ2-3; TRBD1 reflects the table's D call only, with no check against the DNA. TRBV21-1 is described as a pseudogene. This CDR3 contains 14 residues. CDR3 amino acids: CASLRGQCTDTQYF. CDR3 in DNA: TGTGCCAGCCTTAGGGGGCAGTGCACAGATACGCAGTATTTT.

The rearrangement joins TRBV6-6 to TRBJ2-3, with no clear D. The CDR3 is 13 residues long. Per germline, CDR1 MNHNY and CDR2 SVGAGI (reference sequence). Trimming shortened V by 2 bases and J by 3 bases, and 6 bases separated the two germline ends. The CDR3 DNA is TGTGCCAGCAGTTACCACGGGACAGATACGCAGTATTTT. Protein: CASSYHGTDTQYF.

The chain links TRBV10-3 to TRBJ1-3; 8 positions match TRBD1. This CDR3 contains 13 residues. After removal of 8 bases from V and 0 bases from J, the junction contained 0 bases not matched to a gene. Germline V gives CDR1 ENHRY, CDR2 SYGVKD. This CDR3 is CAIGTGSGNTIYF. CDR3 DNA sequence: TGTGCCATCGGGACAGGCTCTGGAAACACCATATATTTT.

This chain links TRBV5-1 with TRBJ2-3, with D possibly matching TRBD2 (6 bases). CDR1 is SGHRS and CDR2 is YFSETQ in the germline V gene. CDR3 length: 14 amino acids. Trimming left V 2 bases short and J 2 bases short, with 9 bases between. CDR3 in amino acids: CASSFGSYTDTQYF. The CDR3 coding sequence is TGCGCCAGCAGCTTCGGGAGCTACACAGATACGCAGTATTTT.

This clonotype was recorded many times. The chain has TRBV7-2 and TRBJ2-7; D uncertain. The V gene's germline CDR1 is SGHTA and CDR2 FQGNSA. This CDR3 is 13 amino acids long. V shed 0 bases and J shed 5 bases, with 8 bases lying between them. Written as DNA, the CDR3 is TGTGCCAGCAGCTTAGCAGGGCCTAACGAGCAGTACGTC. Amino acid sequence: CASSLAGPNEQYV.

This clonotype was found a few times. V is TRBV6-4 and J is TRBJ2-3; D is perhaps TRBD1 (5 bases). There are 13 residues in the CDR3. Germline V lookup: CDR1 MRHNA, CDR2 SNTAGT. Trimming shortened V by 6 bases and J by 1 base, and 8 bases separated the two germline ends. Written as DNA, the CDR3 is TGTGCCAGCAGAGACAGTGGCACAGATACGCAGTATTTT. Its translation: CASRDSGTDTQYF.

In its sample, this clonotype was seen once. This may be a read error: a much more frequent sequence differs by one nucleotide. The rearrangement links TRBV7-7 to TRBJ2-3; D is ambiguous. The CDR3 extends over 14 amino acids. The germline V gene has CDR1 SSHAT and CDR2 FNYEAQ (reference sequence). V was shortened by 4 bases and J by 2 bases, with 10 bases between the two germline ends. CDR3 protein: CASSSISNTDTQYF. CDR3 sequence (DNA): TGTGCCAGCAGCTCTATATCAAACACAGATACGCAGTATTTT.

This clonotype has a handful of counts. This sequence joins TRBV6-2 or TRBV6-3 and TRBJ1-5; D is possibly TRBD1 (5 bases). Germline CDR1 reads MNHEY; CDR2 reads SVGEGT. V was clipped by 6 bases and J by 2 bases, with 20 bases between them. The CDR3 totals 17 residues. The chain's CDR3 is CASSFHNPRGRNQPQHF. CDR3 nucleotide sequence: TGTGCCAGCAGCTTCCACAACCCGCGGGGACGCAATCAGCCCCAGCATTTT.